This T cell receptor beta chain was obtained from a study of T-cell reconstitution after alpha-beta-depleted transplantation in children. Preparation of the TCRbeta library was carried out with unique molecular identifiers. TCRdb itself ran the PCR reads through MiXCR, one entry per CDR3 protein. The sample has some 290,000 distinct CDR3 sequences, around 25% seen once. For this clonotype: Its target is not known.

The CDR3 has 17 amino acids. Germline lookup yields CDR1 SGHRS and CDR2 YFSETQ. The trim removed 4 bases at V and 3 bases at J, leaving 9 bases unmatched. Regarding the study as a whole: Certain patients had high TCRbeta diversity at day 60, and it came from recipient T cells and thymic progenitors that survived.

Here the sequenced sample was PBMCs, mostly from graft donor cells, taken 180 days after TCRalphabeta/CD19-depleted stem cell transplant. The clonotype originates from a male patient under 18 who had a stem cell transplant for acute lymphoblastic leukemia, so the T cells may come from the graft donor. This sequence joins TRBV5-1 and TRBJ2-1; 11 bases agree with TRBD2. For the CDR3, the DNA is TGCGCCAGCAGCCCAGGGGGACTAGCGGATTTCTACAATGAGCAGTTCTTC. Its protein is CASSPGGLADFYNEQFF.